The clone carrying this T cell receptor beta chain came up many times. This sample was included in a study of tumor-infiltrating lymphocytes in primary liver carcinoma. The CDR3 extends over 14 amino acids. CDR1 and CDR2 from the germline V gene are MDHEN and SYDVKM. V lost 3 bases and J lost 5, with 13 bases in between. DNA and RNA were both co-extracted from around 20-30 mg of bulk tissue that had not been sorted. The template, around 540 ng total RNA, yielded TCR beta cDNA made with a constant-region primer. Amplification in three nested multiplex PCR rounds with slightly modified ARM-PCR gave rise to TCR beta libraries. Running 10 cycles apiece, the first two PCR rounds relied on TRBV1-TRBV30 forward primers together with a C-beta reverse primer. TCRdb reanalysed the multiplex PCR reads using MiXCR and keeps one entry per CDR3 protein. The sample lists fewer than 50,000 distinct CDR3 sequences; approximately 71% were seen once.

The sample taken for sequencing was tumor-adjacent normal liver tissue. The clonotype was recovered from a woman in her 30s with primary liver carcinoma and hepatitis B virus infection. The chain uses TRBV28 and TRBJ2-5; TRBD1 or TRBD2 may be the D gene (5 bases each). The CDR3 DNA reads as TGTGCCAGCAGTTTTCGGGGCTGGCGGGAGACCCAGTACTTC. This translates into CASSFRGWRETQYF.